The text below deals with one T cell receptor beta chain. This clone was counted only a few times. Its antigen specificity is not known. No base quality information exists; no much larger clone differs at one position. The source of the sample is a study of cytomegalovirus exposure and HLA in healthy donors (dated by TCRdb to about 2017). As for the study more broadly: An earlier analysis of approximately 640 of the donors reported approximately 290 Gb of sequence data and roughly 110 million unique TCR beta sequences from about 200 million T cells. In the later analysis, no new phenotypic data were used to find candidate immune exposures; instead, reliance was placed on TCR beta sequences and their occurrence across donors. A separate validation cohort of approximately 130 different subjects was used in addition to the approximately 670-subject first cohort. On average, 235,054 unique TCR beta nucleotide sequences were sequenced per donor among 398 genotyped donors of the cohort, with about 19% of those sequences being non-productive. Donor age, sex, ethnicity and CMV serostatus were collected together with the repertoire data. Typing coverage differed by locus: A, B, C, DRB1 and DQB1 were typed in about 620-640 donors, DQA1 in about 560, DPA1 in 600 to 610, and DPB1 in roughly 470. The study was designed to test whether signatures of past pathogen exposure could be identified by cataloging public T cell receptors. Of the 398 genotyped donors, approximately 83% fell in the genetic ancestry cluster associated with self-reported Caucasian donors. All discovery cohort repertoires had been generated on a single sequencing platform. An early release that covered fewer than 800 HLA-typed donors contained approximately 300 gigabases of sequencing data and about 84 million unique TCR sequences. In a later genetic analysis, genome-wide SNP genotypes for 398 of the 666 donors were used, and that subset was treated as a discovery cohort. Because of strong linkage in the cohort, 5 or 6 DR-DQ haplotypes were treated as single units for association and clustering. An earlier analysis of approximately 580 of the donors used high-throughput TCR beta sequencing to judge whether each TCR beta V gene segment behaved as functional or pseudogenic. Using immunosequencing, the study profiled T cell repertoires from fewer than 850 subjects and related those repertoires to cytomegalovirus serostatus. Class I and class II HLA loci were covered by the typing at four-digit resolution. To predict cytomegalovirus infection status, the study brought together high-throughput TCR immunosequencing, statistical association of individual TCRs with disease status, and machine learning. A later analysis re-examined previously published TCR beta repertoires from 600 to 700 donors and added high-resolution HLA genotyping to investigate patterns of TCR occurrence.

The CDR3 measures 12 amino acids from cysteine to phenylalanine. This entry keeps only the CDR3 DNA: 36 bases, framed from base 1. V is pruned by 6 bases and J by 7 bases, leaving 6 bases of the junction without a gene match. In the germline V gene (reference sequence), CDR1 corresponds to MNHNY and CDR2 to SVGAGI. What the study reported, not specific to this receptor: An association between a missense DCLRE1C variant and V-gene and J-gene trimming of TCR beta chains was found in a later genetic analysis and replicated in an independent cohort. The sequencing pipeline was judged likely to have produced a cluster of highly shared sequence variants as a technical artifact. Linkage disequilibrium might explain the correlated functional status among segregating V segments, but an unknown experimental factor could not be ruled out. Assigning TCR associations to individual alleles was difficult when HLA alleles, especially DR and DQ, strongly co-occurred. In an earlier analysis of approximately 590 of the donors, most TCR beta V segments were observed in productive rearrangements about 90% or about 30% of the time, broadly matching IMGT annotations. In both the original and validation cohorts, the classifier was reported to diagnose cytomegalovirus status with high specificity and sensitivity. The cohort was sequenced for TCR beta chains only, and without alpha or paired-chain data the features that could be detected were limited. The authors suggested that the approach could potentially be extended to other disease states and immunological phenotypes. Presence/absence analyses assumed roughly uniform sequencing depth across donors, an assumption that may not hold. Because counts were too low, 15 to 20 rarely observed V segments, including chromosome 9 orphons, were left out of the earlier analysis of approximately 500 of the donors. The 87-base-pair reads could not distinguish some IMGT-functional V segments, including TRBV6-2 and TRBV6-3, so those segments were excluded. Most TCR sequences were seen in very few donors, while some public TCRs were found in many individuals. A further reported finding was that TCR beta sequences accurately predicted the HLA-A and HLA-B alleles for most subjects in the first cohort. According to a later genetic analysis, donors in an Asian-associated ancestry cluster had fewer N-insertions in productive TCRs than the roughly 670-donor mean. In a later analysis, HLA-associated TCR beta chains showed more clonal expansion and lower generation probabilities than non-associated chains that were equally common. Immune exposure information for the cohort was limited to CMV serostatus. According to a later analysis, TCR association rates differed among HLA loci, with DRB1 alleles showing the most associated TCRs and HLA-C alleles showing the fewest. In vitro tests confirmed that a few of the cytomegalovirus-associated TCR beta chains recognize cytomegalovirus antigens. In a later analysis, most CMV-associated TCR beta chains were found to appear HLA-restricted, with HLA associations seemingly driven largely by CMV exposure. Because some donors lacked HLA typing at each locus, the association tests relied only on the typed subset. The study listed 150 to 200 TCR beta chains as associated with cytomegalovirus. Specific HLA alleles were associated with over 15,000 TCR beta sequences at a false discovery rate of 0.05 in a later analysis. A later analysis reported that several top co-occurrence clusters appeared linked to parvovirus B19, influenza, CMV and Epstein-Barr virus.

In total, over 600 healthy bone marrow donors made up the cohort. All cohort members were sampled while nominally healthy, although unrecorded immune exposures were likely present. The donor tested CMV seronegative, placing the donor among the 350 or so seronegative members of the cohort. Each donor provided a peripheral blood sample, and peripheral blood mononuclear cells were used for TCR beta sequencing. Genomic DNA was extracted from the blood cell samples with the Qiagen DNeasy Blood Extraction Kit. The library was produced with the immunoSEQ multiplex PCR assay. For the multiplex PCR, a mixture combining 60 forward primers for TCR Vbeta segments and 13 reverse primers for TCR Jbeta segments was used. A multiplex PCR assay on genomic DNA amplified the CDR3 region of rearranged TCR beta genes. On the Illumina HiSeq System, the amplified TCR beta libraries were sequenced as 87-base-pair reads. In the original analysis: A later analysis tallied some 79 million unique TCR beta chains across the 550 to 850 repertoires, and approximately 12 million of those chains were shared by two or more donors. To remove PCR and sequencing errors, raw reads were error-corrected and collapsed into unique sequences using a nearest-neighbor algorithm that merged closely related sequences. CDR3 sequences were aligned to IMGT reference sequences to assign V, D and J gene segments. Each retained sequence needed at least a six-nucleotide match to both a V gene segment and a J gene segment. Rearrangements were classified as productive when the CDR3 lacked stop codons and remained in frame with V and J, and all other rearrangements were classified as non-productive. CDR3 was defined according to IMGT convention as the region running from the second conserved V-encoded cysteine to the conserved J-encoded phenylalanine. Sequences without an unambiguous match to a single V gene segment were excluded from the earlier analysis of a few hundred of the donors. In an earlier analysis of around 600 of the donors, V segments were called functional above 56.7% productive rearrangements and were called segregating when the between-donor standard deviation exceeded 5%. To diagnose cytomegalovirus status from the catalog of TCR beta chain sequences, a statistical classification framework was built. A later analysis assigned V and J genes by comparing TCR nucleotide sequences with IMGT/GENE-DB human TR gene sequences. The TCRdist pipeline was used in a later analysis to assign CDR3 sequences and most-parsimonious VDJ recombination scenarios. In a later analysis, each TCR beta chain was defined by its CDR3 amino acid sequence together with its V-gene family, and reads without a unique V-gene family were excluded. In a later analysis, 450 to 600 highly shared, low-generation-probability nucleotide sequences were removed to address suspected cross-contamination and a sequencing artifact. In a later analysis, a clonal expansion index was calculated for each public chain from normalized within-repertoire ranks of inferred template counts. Generation probabilities in a later analysis came from a VDJ recombination model fitted to out-of-frame rearrangements, and those results were checked against IGoR. In a later analysis, hypergeometric tests were used to score TCR-TCR, TCR-HLA and TCR-CMV co-occurrence, with a repertoire-size bias correction applied to TCR pairs. To estimate false discovery rates, a later analysis permuted the HLA or CMV assignments 20 times. In a later analysis, co-occurring TCRs were grouped with DBSCAN, and TCRdist sequence similarity was added when clustering was performed within HLA-allele-positive subsets. Repertoires with fewer than 30,000 or more than 120,000 public chains, plus five repertoires with anomalous nucleotide sharing, were excluded from co-occurrence clustering. In its TCRdb copy, this immuneACCESS table keeps in-frame sequences only and misses some clones. Where compared with another copy, unresolved V genes explain less than half of these, and the others have no known cause. V and J calls and clone size are as listed in that table; D and trimming were resolved from the DNA. The sample profile shows about 95,000 clones; about two thirds of them were found once. Approximately 8.2% of the sample is in the top ten clones.

The source material was PBMCs. The sequence came from a man between 60 and 75 years old in good health and CMV-seronegative. This sequence uses TRBV6-6 and TRBJ2-7; the junction holds 7 bases that match TRBD1. The nucleotide sequence is TGTGCCAGCAGATCGACAGGGTATGAGCAGTACTTC. Its protein product is CASRSTGYEQYF.